This TCR beta chain comes out of a study of blood T cell repertoires in COVID-19 (dated by TCRdb to 2020 to 2021). Background on the whole study: The collaborator samples originated in the United States, Italy and Spain and spanned the acute and convalescent phases of COVID-19. HLA class I and class II types, where available, came from metadata supplied by the sample provider rather than from assay-based typing. The repertoires were released in a freely available public database meant as a resource for research on the immune response to SARS-CoV-2. Nearly every sample came with metadata listing a de-identified subject ID, COVID-19 status, age in years and sex. Samples came from the ongoing ImmuneRACE study (first 160 participants) plus 1,254 subjects from 6 global collaborators. The material from the prospective study consisted of cDNA or gDNA derived from T cells, B-cell-depleted T cells, or PBMCs. Deeply sampled blood TCRbeta repertoires from subjects exposed to, actively infected with, or recovered from COVID-19 were included in the dataset.

CDR1 and CDR2 were assigned from the germline V gene as SNHLY and FYNNEI. V ends up 10 bases short and J 4 bases short, with an unmatched junction base count of 8. The CDR3 runs 13 amino acids, cysteine and phenylalanine included. CDR3 DNA only is kept here, 39 bases in frame from base 1. Participants in the prospective study were enrolled through a virtual design, were aged about 18 to 90 years, and lived in 24 United States geographic areas. In the prospective study, participants were assigned to cohorts based on the clinical history participants reported in a screening survey and a study questionnaire. Recovered participants in ImmuneRACE Cohort 3 were defined by two consecutive negative NP/OP PCR tests, clearance by a healthcare professional, or resolution of symptoms. Each participant in the prospective study had whole blood, serum and a nasopharyngeal or oropharyngeal swab collected by mobile phlebotomists. Additional blood draws and questionnaires over a roughly two-month period could optionally be provided by prospective study participants. Prospective study blood samples were shipped either frozen or at room temperature before DNA extraction.

In regard to this clone: Its specific antigen is unknown. Base qualities were left out, and no much larger clone turns up one base away.

TCRbeta CDR3 regions were amplified from genomic DNA using the immunoSEQ Assay, a bias-controlled multiplex PCR. The published analysis was carried out like this. The number of nucleated cells in each sample was estimated from the amplification of reference gene primers within the assay. Sequence reads were collapsed and filtered to measure the absolute abundance of every unique TCRbeta CDR3 rearrangement. Productive Simpson clonality was computed per sample as the square root of Simpson's diversity index over productive rearrangements. TCRdb obtained this table from immuneACCESS and retained in-frame rearrangements with V and J assigned. These tables miss some clones; where compared with another copy, unresolved V genes account for less than half of the shortfall, and the remainder is unexplained. The V and J calls and clone size are taken from that table; D and trimming were inferred from the DNA. The sample table holds 180,000 or so clones, of which approximately 89% were seen once. The leading ten clones occupy about 0.8% of the sample.

On the study overall, not on this receptor specifically: The quantity of clinical and demographic metadata differed by source and by participant and was supplied without curation.

Here the chain combines TRBV2 and TRBJ2-7; the junction holds 9 bases that match TRBD2. Input material: PBMCs or T cells enriched from blood (not recorded which). This TCR was recovered from a woman aged 18 to 35 who had recovered from COVID-19. The CDR3 sequence is CAILSGRRYEQYF. The DNA sequence is given as TGTGCCATCTTGAGCGGGAGGAGATACGAGCAGTACTTC.